These 9 T cell receptor beta chains came from one sample sequenced in a study of blood T cells in healthy people across ages. Sample-barcoded 5' priming and a J-beta primer mix drove a second PCR of 7 to 11 cycles. MiXCR, run by TCRdb on the 5' RACE reads, gives a single entry per CDR3 protein. The data contain some 760,000 distinct CDR3 sequences, 20% to 25% of them seen just once; the ten biggest clones take up around 9.2%. The sample was also linked to a second study, of T cells of mothers and their children.

Sample: blood. The receptors were gathered from a boy aged 5-17 years in good health.

The chain has TRBV7-3 and TRBJ2-7; 11 bases fit TRBD2. The J call is in doubt because the DNA end fits TRBJ2-1 better. The CDR3 totals 14 residues. The V gene's germline CDR1 is SGHTA and CDR2 FQGTGA. In DNA form, the CDR3 reads TGTGCCAGCCGAGTAGCGGGGGGGAGCAATGAGCAGTTCTTC. Amino acids: CASRVAGGSNEQFF.

The genes are TRBV5-6 and TRBJ2-3, with D perhaps TRBD1 (5 bases). Trimming stripped 5 bases from V and 1 base from J, with 26 bases between. The CDR3 loop spans 19 amino acids. CDR1 and CDR2 from the germline V gene are SGHDT and YYEEEE. CDR3: CASSQYHAVGAVRTDTQYF. Here the CDR3 DNA reads TGTGCCAGCAGTCAATACCATGCGGTAGGGGCCGTTCGCACAGATACGCAGTATTTT.

This chain joins TRBV7-2 and TRBJ2-5; 7 bases line up with TRBD1. The CDR3 runs 14 residues. Per germline, CDR1 SGHTA and CDR2 FQGNSA. Germline trimming cut 5 bases from V and 4 bases from J; bases unmatched to any gene: 7. The CDR3 nucleotides read TGTGCCAGCAGCACTCGACAGGGTCGAGAGACCCAGTACTTC. Protein product: CASSTRQGRETQYF. The variable domain in full, with the rest retrieved from reference TRBV7-2 and TRBJ2-5, is GAGVSQSPSNKVTEKGKDVELRCDPISGHTALYWYRQSLGQGLEFLIYFQGNSAPDKSGLPSDRFSAERTGGSVSTLTIQRTQQEDSAVYLCASSTRQGRETQYFGPGTRLLVL.

The chain recombines TRBV14 with TRBJ2-1; D call uncertain. Germline assignment: CDR1 SGHDN and CDR2 FVKESK. V was pared by 6 bases and J by 4 bases, with 13 bases between. This CDR3 contains 14 residues. The CDR3 DNA follows: TGTGCCAGCAGTGGCCTCGAGTTGTACAATGAGCAGTTCTTC. Protein product: CASSGLELYNEQFF.

This clonotype has a handful of counts. This rearrangement joins TRBV25-1 to TRBJ2-7; D is perhaps TRBD2 (8 bases). Germline V gene sequence: CDR1 MGHDK, CDR2 SYGVNS. V lost 5 bases and J 7 bases, leaving 24 bases between the germline ends. The CDR3 runs 16 residues. The CDR3 sequence is CASSHSGGQPWGEQYF. CDR3 DNA: TGTGCCAGCAGTCACAGCGGGGGACAGCCATGGGGGGAGCAGTACTTC.

V usage is TRBV29-1 and J usage is TRBJ1-3, with a tentative D call TRBD1 (5 bases). Germline-derived CDR1 and CDR2 are SQVTM and ANQGSEA. V was cut by 7 bases and J by 0 bases, with 13 bases left in between. This CDR3 contains 14 residues. The CDR3 DNA is TGCAGCGCCGTCGGGGCAGGCTCTGGAAACACCATATATTTT. It specifies CSAVGAGSGNTIYF.

In its sample, this clonotype was seen a few times. The V call is TRBV21-1, the J call TRBJ1-6; the table calls TRBD1, which could not be checked here. TRBV21-1 is reported as a pseudogene. The CDR3 has 17 residues. The chain's CDR3 is CASSNASRTWGDSPLHF. The CDR3 DNA reads as TGTGCCAGCAGCAATGCAAGTCGCACTTGGGGGGATTCACCCCTCCACTTT.

This clonotype was counted only a few times. The gene calls are TRBV12-3 or TRBV12-4 and TRBJ2-7, with 7 bases identical to TRBD2. The V and J ends lost 4 bases and 2 bases, in that order; junction bases with no gene match: 11. There are 16 residues in the CDR3. CDR3: CASSSPLGGGTYEQYF. CDR3 nucleotides: TGTGCCAGCAGTTCCCCGTTGGGGGGAGGGACCTACGAGCAGTACTTC.

The chain recombines TRBV13 with TRBJ2-5; possibly TRBD1 for D (5 bases). The ends were cut back, 3 bases at V and 2 bases at J, with 13 bases in the middle. Germline V gene lookup returns CDR1 PRHDT and CDR2 FYEKMQ (reference sequence). The CDR3 is 15 residues long. CDR3 sequence (DNA): TGTGCCAGCAGCTTGAAAACAGGAGATCAAGAGACCCAGTACTTC. It specifies CASSLKTGDQETQYF.